This T cell receptor beta chain was identified during a study of beta chain features in type 1 diabetes. General study points: Shorter TCRB CDR3s, moderately but significantly so, were found in Type 1 diabetes patients in all four CD4+ subsets.

CDR3 length equals 16 residues. The V and J ends lost 3 bases and 6 bases, in that order; junction bases with no gene match: 6. Germline V gene sequence: CDR1 LNHDA, CDR2 SQIVND (reference sequence). This clone appeared once. Its antigen is unknown. As every portion of the isolated RNA was reverse transcribed, the sequencing read expressed TCRB transcripts. Assay: immunoSEQ multiplex PCR; the TCRdb copy retains only in-frame clones and omits some. This table has 160,000 or so clones, around 63% appearing once. V usage is TRBV19 and J usage is TRBJ2-1; 12 nucleotides line up with TRBD2. This sequence originates from a man younger than 40 with type 1 diabetes. Material: naive CD4+ T cells from blood. The chain's CDR3 is CASSIGRLAGVNEQFF. CDR3 bases: TGTGCCAGTAGTATTGGAAGACTAGCGGGGGTCAATGAGCAGTTCTTC.